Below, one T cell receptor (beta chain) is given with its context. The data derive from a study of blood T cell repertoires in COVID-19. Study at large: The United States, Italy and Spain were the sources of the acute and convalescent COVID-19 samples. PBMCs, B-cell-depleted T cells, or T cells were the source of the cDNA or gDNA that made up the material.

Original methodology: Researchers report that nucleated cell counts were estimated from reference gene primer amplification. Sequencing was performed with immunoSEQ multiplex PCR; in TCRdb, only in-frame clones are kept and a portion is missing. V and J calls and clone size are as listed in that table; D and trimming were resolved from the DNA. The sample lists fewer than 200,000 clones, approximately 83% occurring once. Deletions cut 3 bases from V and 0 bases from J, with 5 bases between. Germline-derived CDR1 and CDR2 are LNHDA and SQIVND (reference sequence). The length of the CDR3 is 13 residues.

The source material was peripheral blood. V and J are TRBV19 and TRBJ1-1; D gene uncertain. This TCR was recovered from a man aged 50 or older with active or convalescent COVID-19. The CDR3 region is CASSIQLNTEAFF. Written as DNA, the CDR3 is TGTGCCAGTAGTATTCAGTTGAACACTGAAGCTTTCTTT.